At least ten counts were recorded for the clone carrying this TCR beta chain. TCRdb re-derived calls from the 5' RACE reads in MiXCR, one entry per CDR3 protein. The data show over 45,000 distinct CDR3 sequences, around 6.6% seen once. This specimen comes from a study of early T cells in non-severe SARS-CoV-2 infection. CDR1 DFQATT and CDR2 SNEGSKA come from the germline V gene (reference sequence). This CDR3 is 14 amino acids long. The V gene lost 3 bases and the J gene lost 0 bases, with 10 bases spanning the gap. The sample was whole blood, taken at baseline. The sequence derives from an adult who was a healthcare worker with PCR-confirmed SARS-CoV-2 infection or an uninfected control (not recorded which). The gene calls are TRBV20-1 and TRBJ2-3; perhaps TRBD2 as D (5 bases). The CDR3 loop is CSASSRGSTDTQYF. For the CDR3, the DNA is TGCAGTGCTAGCAGTCGGGGAAGCACAGATACGCAGTATTTT.